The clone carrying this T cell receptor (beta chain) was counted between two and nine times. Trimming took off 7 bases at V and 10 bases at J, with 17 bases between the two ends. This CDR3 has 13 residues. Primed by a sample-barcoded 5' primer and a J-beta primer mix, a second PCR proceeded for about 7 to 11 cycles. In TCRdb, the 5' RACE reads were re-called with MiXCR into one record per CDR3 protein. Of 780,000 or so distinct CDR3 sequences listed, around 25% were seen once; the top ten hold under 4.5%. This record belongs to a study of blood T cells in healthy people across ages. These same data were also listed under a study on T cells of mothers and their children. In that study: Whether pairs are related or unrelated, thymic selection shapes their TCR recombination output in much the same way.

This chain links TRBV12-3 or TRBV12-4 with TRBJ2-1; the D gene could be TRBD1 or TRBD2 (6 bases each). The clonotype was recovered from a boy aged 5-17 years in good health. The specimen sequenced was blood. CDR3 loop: CASKNSGGLEQFF. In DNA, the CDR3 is TGTGCCAGCAAGAATTCTGGGGGGCTCGAGCAGTTCTTC.